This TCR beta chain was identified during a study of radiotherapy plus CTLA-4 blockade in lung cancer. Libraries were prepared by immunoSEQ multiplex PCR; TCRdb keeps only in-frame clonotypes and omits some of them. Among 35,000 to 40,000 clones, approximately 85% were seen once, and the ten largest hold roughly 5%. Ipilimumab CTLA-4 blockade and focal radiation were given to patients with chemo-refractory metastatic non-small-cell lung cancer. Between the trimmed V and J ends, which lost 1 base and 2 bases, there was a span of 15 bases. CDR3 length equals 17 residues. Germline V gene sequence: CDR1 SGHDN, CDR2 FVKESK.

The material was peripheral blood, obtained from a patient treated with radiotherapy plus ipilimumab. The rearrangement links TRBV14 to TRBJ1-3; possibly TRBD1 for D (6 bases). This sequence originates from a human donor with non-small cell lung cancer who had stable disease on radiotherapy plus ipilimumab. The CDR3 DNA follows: TGTGCCAGCAGCCAAGGTACAGGGCGCTTTACTGGAAACACCATATATTTT. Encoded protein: CASSQGTGRFTGNTIYF.